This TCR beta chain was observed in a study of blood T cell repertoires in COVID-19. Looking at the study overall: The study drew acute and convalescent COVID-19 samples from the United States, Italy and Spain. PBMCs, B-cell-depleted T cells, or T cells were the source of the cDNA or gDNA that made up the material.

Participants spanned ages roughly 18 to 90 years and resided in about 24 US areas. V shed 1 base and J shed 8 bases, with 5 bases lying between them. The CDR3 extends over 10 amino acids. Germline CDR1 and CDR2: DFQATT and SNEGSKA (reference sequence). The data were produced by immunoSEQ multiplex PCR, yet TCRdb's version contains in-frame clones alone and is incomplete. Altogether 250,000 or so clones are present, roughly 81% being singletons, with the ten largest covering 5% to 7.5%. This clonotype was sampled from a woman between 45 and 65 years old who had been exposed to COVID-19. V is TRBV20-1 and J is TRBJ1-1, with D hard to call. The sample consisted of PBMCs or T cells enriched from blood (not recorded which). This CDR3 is CSARAVEAFF. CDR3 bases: TGCAGTGCTAGAGCCGTAGAAGCTTTCTTT.